One sample yielded the 14 T cell receptor beta chains listed below, sequenced in a study of blood T cells in healthy people across ages. Alongside a J-beta primer mix, a sample-barcoded 5' primer served in a second PCR lasting about 7 to 12 cycles. TCRdb independently ran MiXCR on the 5' RACE reads; one entry per CDR3 protein. Here the sample spans roughly 2 million distinct CDR3 sequences, about 50% being singletons. The sample taken for sequencing was blood. These receptors were taken from a woman aged 35 to 49 in good health.

V and J are TRBV5-1 and TRBJ2-3, with D unresolved. V was cut by 4 bases and J by 3 bases, with 15 bases left in between. Per germline, CDR1 SGHRS and CDR2 YFSETQ. This CDR3 is 15 amino acids long. CDR3 sequence reads: CASSPGPGLTDTQYF. For the CDR3, the DNA is TGCGCCAGCAGCCCGGGCCCAGGATTAACAGATACGCAGTATTTT.

This chain joins TRBV2 and TRBJ2-1, with D possibly being TRBD1 or TRBD2 (5 bases each). Germline V gene sequence: CDR1 SNHLY, CDR2 FYNNEI. V was shortened by 2 bases and J by 0 bases, with 14 bases between the two germline ends. There are 17 residues in the CDR3. The DNA of the CDR3 is TGTGCCAGCAGTGAAAGACGGGGCCTTAGCTCCTACAATGAGCAGTTCTTC. This sequence encodes CASSERRGLSSYNEQFF.

The V gene is TRBV27, the J gene TRBJ1-1; weak D call: TRBD1 (5 bases). The CDR3 consists of 14 residues. Trimming left V 3 bases short and J 11 bases short, with 19 bases between. Germline assignment: CDR1 MNHEY and CDR2 SMNVEV (reference sequence). The CDR3 nucleotides read TGTGCCAGCAGTTTGAGGGTAAGGGGAGCAAACGCTTTCTTT. This gives the protein CASSLRVRGANAFF.

J is TRBJ1-5 and V is TRBV7-2; 7 nucleotides agree with TRBD1. The germline V gene has CDR1 SGHTA and CDR2 FQGNSA. The CDR3 spans 15 residues. The V and J ends lost 5 bases and 3 bases, in that order; junction bases with no gene match: 7. The CDR3 protein is CASSETGAYNQPQHF. DNA for the CDR3: TGTGCCAGCAGCGAAACAGGGGCCTACAATCAGCCCCAGCATTTT.

Note on this clonotype: A read error may produce the germline difference seen at one junction end. DNA of the CDR3: TGCGCCAGCAGCTTGGCCTCGGACAGGGCGGGAGGCTGCACCTTC. Its protein product is CASSLASDRAGGCTF. The chain combines TRBV5-1 with TRBJ1-2; the match to TRBD1 covers 8 bases. This CDR3 is built from 15 residues. Germline V gene lookup returns CDR1 SGHRS and CDR2 YFSETQ.

The rearrangement joins TRBV5-5 to TRBJ2-5, with TRBD1 as a possible D gene (6 bases). Germline V gene sequence: CDR1 SGHKS, CDR2 YYEKEE (reference sequence). V lost 4 bases, J lost 5 bases, and 12 bases lay in between. This CDR3 comprises 13 residues. The CDR3 DNA is TGTGCCAGCAGCCTCGACAGGTCGGAGACCCAGTACTTC. Its protein is CASSLDRSETQYF.

The chain links TRBV20-1 to TRBJ2-7; possibly TRBD1 or TRBD2 for D (6 bases each). The CDR3 contains 15 residues. V was clipped by 1 base and J by 0 bases, with 13 bases between them. The germline V gene encodes CDR1 DFQATT and CDR2 SNEGSKA (reference sequence). The CDR3 sequence: CSARGRGLSSYEQYF. The CDR3 nucleotides read TGCAGTGCTAGAGGCAGGGGACTTTCCTCCTACGAGCAGTACTTC.

This chain links TRBV6-2 or TRBV6-3 with TRBJ1-2, with 7 bases identical to TRBD1. The J segment lost 9 bases and the V segment lost 6 bases, leaving 10 bases of the junction unmatched. The germline CDR1 and CDR2 sequences are MNHEY and SVGEGT. CDR3 length: 13 amino acids. CDR3 nucleotide sequence: TGTGCCAGCAGGCATTCGGACAGGACACGCTACACCTTC. Encoded protein: CASRHSDRTRYTF.

This clonotype was counted a few times. V and J are TRBV12-3 or TRBV12-4 and TRBJ1-2; 7 nucleotides line up with TRBD1. V lost 6 bases, J lost 4 bases, and 14 bases stayed unmatched. The CDR3 spans 16 residues. DNA of the CDR3: TGTGCCAGCAGCGGAGGGACAGCAGGACTATTCTATGGCTACACCTTC. This encodes CASSGGTAGLFYGYTF.

The chain links TRBV7-2 to TRBJ2-4; 7 bases are shared with TRBD1. The end of the DNA is better explained by TRBJ2-5, so the J call may be wrong. The CDR3 covers 15 residues. Germline values: CDR1 SGHTA, CDR2 FQGNSA. The CDR3 DNA reads as TGTGCCAGCAGCCCGACAGGGACCTTACGAGAGACCCAGTACTTC. Its protein is CASSPTGTLRETQYF.

V is TRBV7-2 and J is TRBJ2-3; D possibly matches TRBD1 or TRBD2 (6 bases each). Deletions cut 5 bases from V and 4 bases from J, with 25 bases between. This CDR3 region has 18 residues. Germline values: CDR1 SGHTA, CDR2 FQGNSA. CDR3 region: CASSQTPGGGVLSDTQYF. CDR3 coding DNA: TGTGCCAGCAGCCAGACTCCCGGGGGCGGGGTGCTCTCAGATACGCAGTATTTT. Variable domain in full (rest from reference TRBV7-2 and TRBJ2-3): GAGVSQSPSNKVTEKGKDVELRCDPISGHTALYWYRQSLGQGLEFLIYFQGNSAPDKSGLPSDRFSAERTGGSVSTLTIQRTQQEDSAVYLCASSQTPGGGVLSDTQYFGPGTRLTVL.

V is TRBV2 and J is TRBJ1-5, with a possible D match to TRBD1 (5 bases). The CDR3 runs to 14 residues. Trimming removed 3 bases from V and 5 bases from J, with 11 bases in between. Germline V gene data show CDR1 as SNHLY and CDR2 as FYNNEI. The CDR3 loop reads CASSEVRGHQPQHF. The DNA for the CDR3 is TGTGCCAGCAGTGAGGTCCGGGGCCATCAGCCCCAGCATTTT. The full variable domain, rest sourced from reference TRBV2 and TRBJ1-5, is EPEVTQTPSHQVTQMGQEVILRCVPISNHLYFYWYRQILGQKVEFLVSFYNNEISEKSEIFDDQFSVERPDGSNFTLKIRSTKLEDSAMYFCASSEVRGHQPQHFGDGTRLSIL.

This clonotype showed up just a few times. The chain is built from TRBV7-6 and TRBJ2-1; TRBD2 matches 10 bases. V shed 1 base and J 8 bases; nucleotides not matched to a gene: 14. The length of the CDR3 is 18 residues. The germline gives CDR1 SGHVS, CDR2 FNYEAQ. This chain's CDR3 is CASSLVPSGTSVYYEQFF. In nucleotides, the CDR3 is TGTGCCAGCAGCTTAGTCCCGTCCGGGACTAGCGTTTACTATGAGCAGTTCTTC.

This clonotype appeared a few times. The rearrangement links TRBV6-2 or TRBV6-3 to TRBJ1-2, with 9 bases aligning to TRBD1. The CDR3 has 14 amino acids. V was clipped by 5 bases and J by 7 bases; unmatched bases: 8. Germline lookup yields CDR1 MNHEY and CDR2 SVGEGT. CDR3 sequence (DNA): TGTGCCAGCAGTAGAACCGGGACAGGGACTGGCTACACCTTC. Translation: CASSRTGTGTGYTF.